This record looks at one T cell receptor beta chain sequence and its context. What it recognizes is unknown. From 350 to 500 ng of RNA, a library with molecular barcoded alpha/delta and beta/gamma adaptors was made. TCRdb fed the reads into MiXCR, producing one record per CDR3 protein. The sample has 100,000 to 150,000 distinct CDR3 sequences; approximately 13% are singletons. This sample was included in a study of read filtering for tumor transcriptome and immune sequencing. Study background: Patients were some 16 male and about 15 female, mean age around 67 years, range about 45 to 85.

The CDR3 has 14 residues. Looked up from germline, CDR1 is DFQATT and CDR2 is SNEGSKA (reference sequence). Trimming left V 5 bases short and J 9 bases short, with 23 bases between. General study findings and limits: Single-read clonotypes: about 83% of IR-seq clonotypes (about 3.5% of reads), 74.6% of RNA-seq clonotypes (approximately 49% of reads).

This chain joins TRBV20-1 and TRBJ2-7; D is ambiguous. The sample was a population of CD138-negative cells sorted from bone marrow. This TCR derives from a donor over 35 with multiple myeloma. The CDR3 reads CSAALSRSKTGQYF. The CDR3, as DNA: TGCAGTGCTGCACTTAGCCGTTCGAAGACGGGGCAGTACTTC.